This T cell receptor (beta chain) was observed in a study of blood T cell repertoires in COVID-19. This CDR3 contains 16 residues. V shed 2 bases, J shed 3 bases, and the junction held 8 bases outside the gene matches. CDR1 SGHRS and CDR2 YFSETQ come from the germline V gene. Recovered status in Cohort 3 required two negative PCRs, clearance, or symptom resolution. The authors' processing: Cell counts per sample came from amplifying reference gene primers. Produced via immunoSEQ multiplex PCR; TCRdb's table is partial and in-frame only. V and J calls and clone size follow that table, whereas D and trimming were derived from the DNA. Among 100,000 or so clones listed, about 86% were seen once.

The material sequenced was PBMCs or T cells enriched from blood (not recorded which). The chain employs TRBV5-1 and TRBJ2-5; TRBD1 agrees at 9 bases. This sequence was found in a woman aged 45-65 years who had recovered from COVID-19. The CDR3 DNA reads TGCGCCAGCAGCTTTGGTATCGGGACAGGGAAAGAGACCCAGTACTTC. Its translation is CASSFGIGTGKETQYF.